The 20 T cell receptor beta chains reported below all come from one sample, sequenced in a study of blood T cell repertoires in COVID-19. Generated by immunoSEQ multiplex PCR, the TCRdb table keeps only in-frame clones and is missing some. The data contain around 200,000 clones, roughly 81% of them seen just once; the ten biggest clones take up around 4.9%. Sequenced material: peripheral blood. All receptors come from a woman over 75 with acute or convalescent COVID-19.

This clone occurred a few times. The V call is TRBV3-1 (or the pseudogene TRBV3-2), the J call TRBJ2-1; 7 bases map to TRBD2. The CDR3 length is 15 residues. Trimming took 5 bases from V and 6 from J; bases not matched to a gene: 10. CDR1 and CDR2 from the germline V gene are LGHDT and YNNKEL (reference sequence). Written as DNA, the CDR3 is TGTGCCAGCAGCGCCTTTCCTTGGGGGGGCAATGAGCAGTTCTTC. Amino acids: CASSAFPWGGNEQFF.

The sample holds a few counts of this clone. The V gene is TRBV28, the J gene TRBJ1-2, with 7 bases identical to TRBD1. The CDR3 has 14 residues. J lost 7 bases, V lost 2 bases, and 7 bases had no gene match. CDR1 MDHEN and CDR2 SYDVKM come from the germline V gene. CDR3 protein: CASSLPTGAVGYTF. The CDR3 coding sequence is TGTGCCAGCAGTTTACCAACAGGGGCTGTTGGCTACACCTTC.

The J gene is TRBJ1-1, the V gene TRBV12-5, with 7 bases matching TRBD1. V gave up 2 bases and J gave up 7 bases; unmatched junction bases: 7. Germline-derived CDR1 and CDR2 are LGHNT and FRNRAP. This CDR3 has 14 amino acids. DNA for the CDR3: TGTGCTAGTGGTTTGTCAGGGGGGACAGATGAAGCTTTCTTT. Its protein is CASGLSGGTDEAFF.

This chain connects TRBV24-1 to TRBJ2-3; D may be TRBD1 (6 bases). Germline-derived CDR1 and CDR2 are KGHDR and SFDVKD. CDR3 length: 14 residues. The V gene lost 6 bases and the J gene lost 6 bases, with 15 bases spanning the gap. The CDR3 loop reads CATSFGRGADTQYF. CDR3 coding DNA: TGTGCCACCAGTTTCGGCAGGGGAGCCGATACGCAGTATTTT.

The V and J genes are TRBV7-2 and TRBJ1-6; 7 bases map to TRBD1. V lost 1 base, J lost 4 bases, and 7 bases stayed unmatched. The CDR3 contains 17 residues. Germline V lookup: CDR1 SGHTA, CDR2 FQGNSA. CDR3: CASSLDRGNGYNSPLHF. The CDR3 DNA is TGTGCCAGCAGCTTAGACAGGGGAAACGGGTATAATTCACCCCTCCACTTT.

The V gene is TRBV18, the J gene TRBJ2-7; 7 nucleotides match TRBD1. With V trimmed by 6 bases and J by 1 base, 3 bases remained unmatched. Per germline, CDR1 KGHSH and CDR2 LQKENI. The length of the CDR3 is 13 residues. CDR3 sequence reads: CASSLGQSYEQYF. Here the CDR3 DNA reads TGTGCCAGCTCGCTGGGACAGTCCTACGAGCAGTACTTC. The whole variable domain, remainder taken from reference TRBV18 and TRBJ2-7, is NAGVMQNPRHLVRRRGQEARLRCSPMKGHSHVYWYRQLPEEGLKFMVYLQKENIIDESGMPKERFSAEFPKEGPSILRIQQVVRGDSAAYFCASSLGQSYEQYFGPGTRLTVT.

The chain employs TRBV7-2 and TRBJ1-5, with a tentative D call TRBD1 (5 bases). The CDR3 covers 15 residues. Between the trimmed V and J ends, which lost 1 base and 11 bases, there was a span of 18 bases. The germline V gene encodes CDR1 SGHTA and CDR2 FQGNSA. CDR3 protein: CASSLGGGGESAQHF. CDR3 in DNA: TGTGCCAGCAGCTTAGGGGGGGGAGGGGAAAGTGCCCAGCATTTT.

The chain links TRBV20-1 to TRBJ1-5; no reliable D call. The CDR3 is 14 amino acids. CDR1 and CDR2 from the germline V gene are DFQATT and SNEGSKA (reference sequence). Between the trimmed V and J ends, which lost 3 bases and 5 bases, there was a span of 14 bases. The CDR3 spells CSASYPSPDQPQHF. The DNA for the CDR3 is TGCAGTGCTAGTTACCCATCCCCGGATCAGCCCCAGCATTTT.

As for this clone: The same CDR3 can be traced to other DNA sequences in this sample. The gene calls are TRBV6-5 and TRBJ1-1, with no clear D. The CDR3 runs 13 residues. Germline CDR1 is MNHEY and CDR2 is SVGAGI. V shed 0 bases and J shed 4 bases, with 6 bases lying between them. The CDR3 coding sequence is TGTGCCAGCAGTTACTCTACGGGCACTGAAGCTTTCTTT. This translates into CASSYSTGTEAFF.

The V gene is TRBV28, the J gene TRBJ2-7, with 10 bases lining up with TRBD2. The V segment lost 6 bases and the J segment 3 bases; nucleotides outside the gene matches: 5. CDR3 length: 14 amino acids. Germline CDR1 is MDHEN and CDR2 is SYDVKM. The CDR3 bases are TGTGCCAGCAGGGGGACTAGCGCAAACTACGAGCAGTACTTC. Its protein is CASRGTSANYEQYF.

The table lists this clone with a few counts. The chain has TRBV3-1 (or the pseudogene TRBV3-2) and TRBJ2-1; TRBD2 agrees at 11 bases. This CDR3 is built from 17 residues. The trim removed 0 bases at V and 7 bases at J, leaving 8 bases unmatched. The germline V gene encodes CDR1 LGHDT and CDR2 YNNKEL (reference sequence). CDR3 coding DNA: TGTGCCAGCAGCCAAGATGCGACTAGCGGGACTGTTAATGAGCAGTTCTTC. Translated, it gives CASSQDATSGTVNEQFF.

This rearrangement joins TRBV19 to TRBJ1-1, with 7 bases matching TRBD1. V lost 3 bases, J lost 4 bases, and 8 bases stayed unmatched. Germline V gene sequence: CDR1 LNHDA, CDR2 SQIVND (reference sequence). The CDR3 runs to 15 residues. Here the CDR3 reads CASSMTGKVPTEAFF. CDR3 nucleotide sequence: TGTGCCAGTAGTATGACAGGGAAGGTCCCCACTGAAGCTTTCTTT.

J is TRBJ1-2 and V is TRBV11-1; D uncertain. CDR3 length: 16 residues. CDR1 and CDR2 from the germline V gene are SGHAT and FQDESV (reference sequence). Trimming stripped 1 base from V and 4 bases from J, with 16 bases between. CDR3 loop: CASSLGVGRETYGYTF. CDR3 sequence (DNA): TGTGCCAGCAGCTTAGGCGTCGGGCGGGAGACCTATGGCTACACCTTC.

The rearrangement links TRBV28 to TRBJ1-5; 12 bases fit TRBD1. J lost 5 bases, V lost 7 bases, and 6 bases had no gene match. This CDR3 spans 15 amino acids. CDR1 MDHEN and CDR2 SYDVKM come from the germline V gene. CDR3 DNA: TGTGCCAGCAAGGCGGGACAGGGGGCCTATCAGCCCCAGCATTTT. Encoded protein: CASKAGQGAYQPQHF. The whole variable domain, filled in from reference TRBV28 and TRBJ1-5, reads DVKVTQSSRYLVKRTGEKVFLECVQDMDHENMFWYRQDPGLGLRLIYFSYDVKMKEKGDIPEGYSVSREKKERFSLILESASTNQTSMYLCASKAGQGAYQPQHFGDGTRLSIL.

This clone appeared once. This chain joins TRBV10-3 and TRBJ1-1; D not certain. Trimming cost V 6 bases and J 5 bases, with 10 bases left between them. Germline V lookup: CDR1 ENHRY, CDR2 SYGVKD. The CDR3 contains 12 residues. The CDR3 spells CAISPDITEAFF. In nucleotides, the CDR3 is TGTGCCATCAGCCCCGACATTACTGAAGCTTTCTTT.

The V gene is TRBV27, the J gene TRBJ2-2, with TRBD2 as a possible D gene (5 bases). This CDR3 has 12 amino acids. V was clipped by 3 bases and J by 6 bases, with 5 bases between them. From germline, CDR1 is MNHEY and CDR2 SMNVEV (reference sequence). The CDR3 protein is CASSLRAGELFF. CDR3 in DNA: TGTGCCAGCAGTTTGAGGGCCGGGGAGCTGTTTTTT.

Here the CDR3 DNA reads TGCGCCAGCAGCTTGGGGCCGGGGGATGGAAATCAGCCCCAGCATTTT. It yields the protein CASSLGPGDGNQPQHF. The chain combines TRBV5-1 with TRBJ1-5, with D perhaps TRBD1 (5 bases). Per the germline V gene, CDR1 is SGHRS and CDR2 is YFSETQ. The CDR3 is 16 residues long. The V end lost 0 bases, the J end lost 4 bases, and 14 bases lay between the germline ends.

The chain combines TRBV18 with TRBJ2-5; D ambiguous. The germline V and J ends were trimmed by 3 bases and 0 bases, with 8 bases remaining between them. Germline CDR1 KGHSH, CDR2 LQKENI. CDR3 size: 14 residues. CDR3 sequence (DNA): TGTGCCAGCTCACCCGTCGCGTACCAAGAGACCCAGTACTTC. As protein: CASSPVAYQETQYF.

The V gene is TRBV28, the J gene TRBJ2-7, with 10 nucleotides matching TRBD1. J lost 3 bases, V lost 7 bases, and 12 bases had no gene match. Germline V gene sequence: CDR1 MDHEN, CDR2 SYDVKM. CDR3 size: 16 residues. This chain's CDR3 is CASMYAGTGDFYEQYF. CDR3 coding DNA: TGTGCCAGCATGTACGCCGGGACAGGGGATTTCTACGAGCAGTACTTC.

The chain has TRBV5-1 and TRBJ1-4, with 7 bases aligning to TRBD1. Germline V gives CDR1 SGHRS, CDR2 YFSETQ. Germline trimming cut 5 bases from V and 2 bases from J; bases unmatched to any gene: 3. CDR3 length: 14 residues. DNA for the CDR3: TGCGCCAGCAGTTCGGGACAGACTAATGAAAAACTGTTTTTT. The encoded protein is CASSSGQTNEKLFF. Full variable domain (outside the CDR3, taken from reference TRBV5-1 and TRBJ1-4): KAGVTQTPRYLIKTRGQQVTLSCSPISGHRSVSWYQQTPGQGLQFLFEYFSETQRNKGNFPGRFSGRQFSNSRSEMNVSTLELGDSALYLCASSSGQTNEKLFFGSGTQLSVL.